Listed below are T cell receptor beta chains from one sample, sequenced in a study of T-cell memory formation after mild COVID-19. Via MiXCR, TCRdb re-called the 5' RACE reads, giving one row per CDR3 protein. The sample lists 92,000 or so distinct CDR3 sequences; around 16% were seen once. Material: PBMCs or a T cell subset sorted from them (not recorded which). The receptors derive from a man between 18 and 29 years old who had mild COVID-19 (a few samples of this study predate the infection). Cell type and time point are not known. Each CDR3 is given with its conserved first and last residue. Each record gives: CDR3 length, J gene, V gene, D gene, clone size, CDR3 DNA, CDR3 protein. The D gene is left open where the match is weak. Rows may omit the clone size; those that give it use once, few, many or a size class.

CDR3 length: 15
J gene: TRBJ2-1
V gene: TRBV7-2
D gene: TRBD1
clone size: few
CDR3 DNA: TGTGCCAGCAGACAGAACCGGGACAGGGACAATGAGCAGTTCTTC
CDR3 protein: CASRQNRDRDNEQFF

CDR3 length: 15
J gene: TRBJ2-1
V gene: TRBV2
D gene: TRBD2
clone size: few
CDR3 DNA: TGTGCCAGCAGAGTAGCGGGGGGGAATTACAATGAGCAGTTCTTC
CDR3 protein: CASRVAGGNYNEQFF

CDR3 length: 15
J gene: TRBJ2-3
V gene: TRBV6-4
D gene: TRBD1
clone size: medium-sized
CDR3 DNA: TGTGCCAGCAGTGACTCGACAGGGGGCGCAGATACGCAGTATTTT
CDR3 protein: CASSDSTGGADTQYF

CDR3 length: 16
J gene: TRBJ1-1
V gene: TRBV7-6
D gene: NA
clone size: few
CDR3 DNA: TGTGCCAGCAGCTTAGGGACTCCAGGGATGAACACTGAAGCTTTCTTT
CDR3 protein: CASSLGTPGMNTEAFF

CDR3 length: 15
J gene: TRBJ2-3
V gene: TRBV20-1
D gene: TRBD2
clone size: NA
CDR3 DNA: TGCAGTGCTAGACTACTAGCGGGGGCCACAGATACGCAGTATTTT
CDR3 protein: CSARLLAGATDTQYF

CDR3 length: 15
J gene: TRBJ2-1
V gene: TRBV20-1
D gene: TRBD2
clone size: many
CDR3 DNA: TGCAGTGCTAGGTCTAGCGGGGCCTCCTACAATGAGCAGTTCTTC
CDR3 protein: CSARSSGASYNEQFF

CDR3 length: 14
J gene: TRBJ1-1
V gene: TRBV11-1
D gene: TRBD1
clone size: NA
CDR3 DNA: TGTGCCAGCACCTTTGCAGGGGGGAACACTGAAGCTTTCTTT
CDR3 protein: CASTFAGGNTEAFF

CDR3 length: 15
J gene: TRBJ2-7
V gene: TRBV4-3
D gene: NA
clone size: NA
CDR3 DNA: TGCGCCAGCAGCCAAGATAGAGGGGATAGCTACGAGCAGTACTTC
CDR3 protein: CASSQDRGDSYEQYF

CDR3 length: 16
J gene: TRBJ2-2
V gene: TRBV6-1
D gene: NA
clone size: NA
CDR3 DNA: TGTGCCAGCAGGAGCTCCCAGGGGCGGAACACCGGGGAGCTGTTTTTT
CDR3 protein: CASRSSQGRNTGELFF

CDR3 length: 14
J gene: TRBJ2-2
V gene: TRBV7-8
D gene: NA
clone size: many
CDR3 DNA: TGTGCCACCTTGGGACTGGCGAACACCGGGGAGCTGTTTTTT
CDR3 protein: CATLGLANTGELFF

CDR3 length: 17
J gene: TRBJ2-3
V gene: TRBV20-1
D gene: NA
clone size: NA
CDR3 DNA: TGCAGTGCTAGAGATCTCCGGGACCCAAGTACAACAGATACGCAGTATTTT
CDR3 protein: CSARDLRDPSTTDTQYF

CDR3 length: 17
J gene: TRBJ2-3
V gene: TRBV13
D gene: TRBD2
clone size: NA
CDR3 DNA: TGTGCCAGCAGGCCGAGACTAGCGGGGGCCCACACAGATACGCAGTATTTT
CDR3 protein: CASRPRLAGAHTDTQYF

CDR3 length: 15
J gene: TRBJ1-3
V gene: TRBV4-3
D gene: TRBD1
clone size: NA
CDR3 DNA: TGCGCCAGCAGCCAAGCCCGGGACAGAGGAAACACCATATATTTT
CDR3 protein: CASSQARDRGNTIYF

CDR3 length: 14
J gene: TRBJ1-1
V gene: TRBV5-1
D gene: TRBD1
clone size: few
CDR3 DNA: TGCGCCAGCAGCTTGGGACAGGGGAAGCCTGAAGCTTTCTTT
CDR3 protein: CASSLGQGKPEAFF

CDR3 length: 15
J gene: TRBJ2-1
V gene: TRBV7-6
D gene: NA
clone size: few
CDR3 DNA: TGTGCCAGCAGCCAAGAAGGGGGGCCCGGCGGTGAGCAGTTCTTC
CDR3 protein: CASSQEGGPGGEQFF